These 9 T cell receptor beta chains were sequenced from one sample in a study of cytomegalovirus exposure and HLA in healthy donors. The PCR employed 60 Vbeta primers together with 13 Jbeta primers. Data came from immunoSEQ multiplex PCR; TCRdb stores just in-frame clones and leaves some out. Here the sample spans 150,000 to 200,000 clones, about 80% being singletons. The source material was PBMCs. The receptors were gathered from a woman aged 40 to 50 in good health and CMV-seronegative.

J is TRBJ2-7 and V is TRBV14, with TRBD1 matching 7 bases. This CDR3 spans 16 amino acids. V trimming: 2 bases; J trimming: 3 bases; junction bases outside the gene matches: 10. Germline-derived CDR1 and CDR2 are SGHDN and FVKESK. CDR3 coding DNA: TGTGCCAGCAGCCAACAGCAACAGGGGATAGGCTACGAGCAGTACGTC. This gives the protein CASSQQQQGIGYEQYV.

This clone was observed a handful of times. J is TRBJ1-5 and V is TRBV7-8; TRBD1 matches at 11 bases. This CDR3 contains 17 residues. Germline CDR1 reads SGHVS; CDR2 reads FQNEAQ. Trimming at V came to 5 bases and at J to 7 bases, leaving 13 bases not matched to a gene. CDR3 nucleotide sequence: TGTGCCAGCAGCCCTGGACAGGGGGCTCCACCAGGACAGCCCCAGCATTTT. As protein: CASSPGQGAPPGQPQHF.

This clone has just a few counts. The CDR3 DNA is TGTGCCAGCAGCTCCGGGACTAGTCAAGAGACCCAGTACTTC. Translated: CASSSGTSQETQYF. This chain connects TRBV7-6 to TRBJ2-5; 8 positions agree with TRBD2. The trim removed 4 bases at V and 2 bases at J, leaving 3 bases unmatched. The CDR3 runs 14 residues. Germline V gene data show CDR1 as SGHVS and CDR2 as FNYEAQ.

The V call is TRBV6-1, the J call TRBJ1-2, with D possibly being TRBD1 (5 bases). V lost 1 base to trimming and J lost 4 bases, with 13 bases between them. There are 15 residues in the CDR3. Germline V CDR1 and CDR2: MNHNS, SASEGT. CDR3 protein: CASSEGPGHLYGYTF. DNA for the CDR3: TGTGCCAGCAGTGAAGGTCCAGGACACCTCTATGGCTACACCTTC.

J is TRBJ2-5 and V is TRBV29-1; 11 bases align to TRBD1. Trimming at V came to 1 base and at J to 4 bases, leaving 2 bases not matched to a gene. The germline V gene encodes CDR1 SQVTM and CDR2 ANQGSEA. The CDR3 runs to 14 residues. CDR3 region: CSVEVGTGGETQYF. CDR3 sequence (DNA): TGCAGCGTTGAAGTCGGGACAGGGGGAGAGACCCAGTACTTC.

The chain employs TRBV9 and TRBJ2-5; possibly TRBD2 for D (5 bases). Trimming took 1 base from V and 0 from J, leaving 10 bases between them. Germline CDR1 and CDR2: SGDLS and YYNGEE. The CDR3 length is 15 residues. CDR3 sequence: CASSVNGLYQETQYF. Written as DNA, the CDR3 is TGTGCCAGCAGCGTAAACGGACTGTACCAAGAGACCCAGTACTTC.

The V and J genes are TRBV15 and TRBJ2-2; tentatively, D is TRBD2 (6 bases). This CDR3 contains 13 residues. V was cut by 1 base and J by 6 bases, with 6 bases left in between. Germline V gene sequence: CDR1 LNHNV, CDR2 YYDKDF (reference sequence). CDR3 sequence: CATSRASAGELFF. DNA of the CDR3: TGTGCCACCAGCAGAGCTAGCGCCGGGGAGCTGTTTTTT.

A few counts support this clone. V gene TRBV28 combines with J gene TRBJ1-3, with TRBD1 matching over 7 bases. The V gene's germline CDR1 is MDHEN and CDR2 SYDVKM. V was pared by 7 bases and J by 9 bases, with 3 bases of the junction left unmatched. This CDR3 comprises 11 residues. For the CDR3, the DNA is TGTGCCAGCAACAGGGGTGGCACCATATATTTT. This encodes CASNRGGTIYF.

V and J are TRBV5-1 and TRBJ2-2, with 13 bases matching TRBD2. The CDR3 covers 17 residues. Germline-derived CDR1 and CDR2 are SGHRS and YFSETQ. Trimming took 4 bases from V and 5 from J; bases not matched to a gene: 8. The CDR3: CASSAYPGLAGTGELFF. The CDR3 DNA reads as TGCGCCAGCAGCGCGTACCCGGGACTAGCGGGAACCGGGGAGCTGTTTTTT.